A selection of T cell receptor beta chains follows, all from one sample in a study of blood T cell repertoires in COVID-19. Generated by immunoSEQ multiplex PCR, the TCRdb table keeps only in-frame clones and is missing some. The sample includes tens of thousands of clones, around 89% seen only once; the top ten take around 1.2%. Material: peripheral blood. The receptors shown here come from a woman aged 55-69 years with acute or convalescent COVID-19. Both conserved end residues are trimmed from each CDR3.

J | V | CDR3
TRBJ2-1 | TRBV24-1 | ATSDPASANYNEQF
TRBJ1-2 | TRBV4-2 | ASSQDFRDGYT
TRBJ2-5 | TRBV6-5 | ASRQGTFETQY
TRBJ1-1 | TRBV14 | ASSDRVAVLGDTEAF
TRBJ1-6 | TRBV10-3 | AISESFADTPPLH
TRBJ2-1 | TRBV4-3 | ASSQVFQGNEQF
TRBJ1-3 | TRBV6-5 | ASNLDTGNTIY
TRBJ2-3 | TRBV7-2 | ASSLEASNTQY
TRBJ2-5 | TRBV19 | ASSIRAGGEEETQY
TRBJ1-3 | TRBV11-2 | ASSLGQVGGNTIY
TRBJ1-4 | TRBV5-1 | ASSGNSGANEKLF
TRBJ1-3 | TRBV19 | ASHLGGSGNTIY
TRBJ1-2 | TRBV3-1/TRBV3-2 | ASSPRGSPWGYT
TRBJ2-5 | TRBV5-4 | ASSMGGVRGEETQY
TRBJ1-6 | TRBV4-2 | ASSQDRGSSPLH
TRBJ1-4 | TRBV3-1/TRBV3-2 | ASSHRQLSEKLF
TRBJ1-1 | TRBV27 | ASSYTESTEAF
TRBJ1-2 | TRBV5-6 | ASSPPRILNYGYT
TRBJ1-6 | TRBV25-1 | ATAPLGDNSPLH
TRBJ1-2 | TRBV5-6 | ASSLDSSGYT
TRBJ1-5 | TRBV6-5 | ATTEGASNQPQH
TRBJ1-2 | TRBV7-9 | ASSASTGIDYGYT
TRBJ1-5 | TRBV20-1 | SASTQFSNQPQH